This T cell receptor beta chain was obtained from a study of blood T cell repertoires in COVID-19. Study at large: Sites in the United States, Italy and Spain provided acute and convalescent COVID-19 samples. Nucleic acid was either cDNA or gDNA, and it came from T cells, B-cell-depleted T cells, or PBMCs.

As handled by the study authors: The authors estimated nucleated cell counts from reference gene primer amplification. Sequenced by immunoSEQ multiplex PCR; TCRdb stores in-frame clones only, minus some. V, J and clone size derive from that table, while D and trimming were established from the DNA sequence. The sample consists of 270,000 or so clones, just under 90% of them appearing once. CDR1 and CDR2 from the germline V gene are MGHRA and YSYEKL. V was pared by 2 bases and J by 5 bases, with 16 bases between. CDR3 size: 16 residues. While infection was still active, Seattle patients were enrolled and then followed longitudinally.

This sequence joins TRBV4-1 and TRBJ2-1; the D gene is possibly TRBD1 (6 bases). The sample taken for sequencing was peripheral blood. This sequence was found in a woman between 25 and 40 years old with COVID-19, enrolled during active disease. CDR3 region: CASSQPTRDTNNEQFF. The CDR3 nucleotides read TGCGCCAGCAGCCAACCTACCCGGGACACGAACAATGAGCAGTTCTTC.